The rows below give T cell receptor beta chains drawn from one sample of a study of T cells after yellow fever vaccination. TCRdb fed the 5' RACE reads into MiXCR, producing one record per CDR3 protein. The sample yields nearly 550,000 distinct CDR3 sequences, 15% to 20% seen once. Sequenced material: PBMCs, taken 15 days after the yellow fever booster vaccination. All receptors derive from a man aged 25-40 years who received the YFV17D yellow fever vaccine. CDR3s include the opening cysteine and the closing phenylalanine or tryptophan. D genes are given only for firm matches. The size of a clone is reported for some rows only, either as once, few or many, or as a class for expanded clones.

>few|TRBJ1-6|TRBV7-2|15|NA
CASSLVGQRNSPLHF
TGTGCCAGCAGCTTAGTAGGACAGCGAAATTCACCCCTCCACTTT
>few|TRBJ2-5|TRBV12-3/TRBV12-4|14|TRBD2
CASSLAGAWETQYF
TGTGCCAGCAGTTTGGCGGGAGCCTGGGAGACCCAGTACTTC
>NA|TRBJ1-2|TRBV7-2|14|NA
CASSLASENYGYTF
TGTGCCAGCAGCTTAGCGTCAGAAAACTATGGCTACACCTTC
>few|TRBJ2-7|TRBV12-3/TRBV12-4|13|TRBD2
CASCLAGVYEQYF
TGTGCCAGCTGCCTAGCGGGGGTCTACGAGCAGTACTTC
>few|TRBJ2-3|TRBV29-1|13|TRBD2
CSDTSGSTDTQYF
TGCAGCGACACTAGCGGTAGCACAGATACGCAGTATTTT
>few|TRBJ2-2|TRBV21-1|15|NA
CASSKVRKNTGELFF
TGTGCCAGCAGCAAAGTTCGAAAGAACACCGGGGAGCTGTTTTTT
>many|TRBJ2-5|TRBV5-6|15|NA
CASSSAGHNQETQYF
TGTGCCAGCAGTTCCGCGGGACACAACCAAGAGACCCAGTACTTC
>few|TRBJ2-7|TRBV29-1|11|NA
CSVPQGNEQYF
TGCAGCGTGCCCCAGGGGAACGAGCAGTACTTC
>NA|TRBJ2-5|TRBV12-3/TRBV12-4|11|NA
CASSLGGDQYF
TGTGCCAGCAGTTTAGGAGGGGACCAGTACTTC
>few|TRBJ2-5|TRBV20-1|14|TRBD1
CSARDDRGGRTQYF
TGCAGTGCTAGAGACGACAGGGGGGGGAGGACCCAGTACTTC
>few|TRBJ2-3|TRBV20-1|14|TRBD2
CSARSSGHTDTQYF
TGCAGTGCTAGAAGTAGCGGGCACACAGATACGCAGTATTTT
>many|TRBJ2-2|TRBV6-5|15|NA
CASSRIASGTGELFF
TGTGCCAGCAGTCGGATCGCGAGCGGCACCGGGGAGCTGTTTTTT
>NA|TRBJ2-3|TRBV20-1|15|TRBD2
CSGTGTSGREDTQYF
TGCAGTGGTACTGGGACTAGCGGGAGGGAAGATACGCAGTATTTT
>few|TRBJ1-1|TRBV12-3/TRBV12-4|14|NA
CASSLRSQYTEAFF
TGTGCCAGCAGTTTACGCTCTCAGTACACTGAAGCTTTCTTT
>NA|TRBJ2-1|TRBV21-1|10|NA
CATSADEQFF
TGTGCCACCAGTGCGGATGAGCAGTTCTTC
>NA|TRBJ2-7|TRBV6-1|16|TRBD1
CASTHDRAGGTYEQYF
TGTGCCAGCACCCACGACAGGGCTGGGGGCACCTACGAGCAGTACTTC
>once|TRBJ2-1|TRBV28|16|NA
CASRPFSQGLSNEQFF
TGTGCCAGCAGACCCTTTTCGCAGGGCCTTAGCAATGAGCAGTTCTTC
>few|TRBJ2-6|TRBV14|17|NA
CASSQEVVLPGANVLTF
TGTGCCAGCAGCCAAGAGGTGGTTCTCCCTGGGGCCAACGTCCTGACTTTC
>NA|TRBJ2-2|TRBV5-1|16|TRBD1
CASSLAGQGAPGELFF
TGCGCCAGCAGCTTGGCGGGACAGGGGGCTCCCGGGGAGCTGTTTTTT
>NA|TRBJ2-2|TRBV6-4|13|TRBD2
CASKSGDTGELFF
TGTGCCAGCAAGAGCGGGGACACCGGGGAGCTGTTTTTT
>NA|TRBJ2-7|TRBV5-3|16|TRBD2
CARSILSRGSSYEQYF
TGTGCCAGAAGCATCCTTTCGCGGGGGAGCTCCTACGAGCAGTACTTC
>few|TRBJ2-7|TRBV28|17|TRBD2
CASSRLAGGRRSYEQYF
TGTGCCAGCAGCCGACTAGCGGGAGGGCGTCGATCCTACGAGCAGTACTTC